The clone carrying this T cell receptor beta chain showed up just once. This sample was included in a study of PD-L1 blockade in urothelial cancer. Sample time point: pretreatment peripheral blood. Assay: immunoSEQ multiplex PCR; the TCRdb copy retains only in-frame clones and omits some. The repertoire has about 52,000 clones, roughly 84% of them found once; the top ten carry less than 1.5%. CDR1 is SGDLS, CDR2 YYNGEE, per germline. V was trimmed by 4 bases and J by 4 bases, leaving 9 bases between them. The CDR3 loop spans 12 amino acids. This clonotype was sampled from a man aged 45-65 years with urothelial cancer. The specimen was PBMCs, collected around atezolizumab (anti-PD-L1) treatment. The V gene is TRBV9, the J gene TRBJ2-7; possible D gene TRBD1, 5 bases. The CDR3 loop reads CASSLDNYEQYF. CDR3 DNA: TGTGCCAGCAGCCTGGACAATTACGAGCAGTACTTC.